Below, 3 T cell receptor beta chains from the same sample are listed, as sequenced in a study of cytomegalovirus exposure and HLA in healthy donors. Amplification used 60 Vbeta primers and 13 Jbeta primers. Repertoires were generated with immunoSEQ multiplex PCR, while TCRdb's copy carries only in-frame clones and drops some. This sample yields more than 100,000 clones, of which nearly 80% are seen a single time; about 3.3% belongs to the top ten. Sequenced input: PBMCs. The receptors here all came from a woman in her 30s in good health and CMV-seropositive.

A few counts support this clone. The chain is built from TRBV5-5 and TRBJ1-6; tentatively, D is TRBD1 (5 bases). V shed 2 bases and J shed 5 bases, with 14 bases lying between them. The CDR3 covers 16 residues. Germline CDR1 is SGHKS and CDR2 is YYEKEE (reference sequence). The CDR3 bases are TGTGCCAGCAGCTTTCGGTACAGGCTGAATAATTCACCCCTCCACTTT. Protein: CASSFRYRLNNSPLHF.

V and J are TRBV6-6 and TRBJ1-5; perhaps TRBD1 as D (6 bases). Deletions cut 5 bases from V and 4 bases from J, with 9 bases between. CDR1 and CDR2 from the germline V gene are MNHNY and SVGAGI (reference sequence). The CDR3 runs 13 residues. This CDR3 reads CASSPGANQPQHF. As DNA, the CDR3 is TGTGCCAGCAGTCCAGGGGCGAATCAGCCCCAGCATTTT.

This chain uses TRBV5-1 with TRBJ2-6; D may be TRBD1 (6 bases). The germline V and J ends were trimmed by 8 bases and 3 bases, with 15 bases remaining between them. CDR1 is SGHRS, CDR2 YFSETQ, per germline. The CDR3 length is 15 residues. CDR3 coding DNA: TGCGCCAGGAAACACAGGGTAAGTGGGGCCAACGTCCTGACTTTC. Amino acid sequence: CARKHRVSGANVLTF. Full variable domain (outside the CDR3, taken from reference TRBV5-1 and TRBJ2-6): KAGVTQTPRYLIKTRGQQVTLSCSPISGHRSVSWYQQTPGQGLQFLFEYFSETQRNKGNFPGRFSGRQFSNSRSEMNVSTLELGDSALYLCARKHRVSGANVLTFGAGSRLTVL.